The TCR beta chain under discussion was sequenced for a study of blood T cell repertoires in COVID-19. Clones were sequenced by immunoSEQ multiplex PCR, and TCRdb holds only the in-frame ones, with some missing. The table has approximately 110,000 clones, about 94% seen once. Trimming at V came to 0 bases and at J to 8 bases, leaving 10 bases not matched to a gene. Germline V CDR1 and CDR2: LGHDT, YNNKEL (reference sequence). This CDR3 contains 16 residues. This chain links TRBV3-1 (or the pseudogene TRBV3-2) with TRBJ2-1; 7 nucleotides align to TRBD2. The TCR originated in a man aged 50-59 years with COVID-19, enrolled during active disease. The sample was peripheral blood. CDR3 DNA: TGTGCCAGCAGCCAAGAACCCGGACTAGGATTTGATGAGCAGTTCTTC. It is translated as CASSQEPGLGFDEQFF.